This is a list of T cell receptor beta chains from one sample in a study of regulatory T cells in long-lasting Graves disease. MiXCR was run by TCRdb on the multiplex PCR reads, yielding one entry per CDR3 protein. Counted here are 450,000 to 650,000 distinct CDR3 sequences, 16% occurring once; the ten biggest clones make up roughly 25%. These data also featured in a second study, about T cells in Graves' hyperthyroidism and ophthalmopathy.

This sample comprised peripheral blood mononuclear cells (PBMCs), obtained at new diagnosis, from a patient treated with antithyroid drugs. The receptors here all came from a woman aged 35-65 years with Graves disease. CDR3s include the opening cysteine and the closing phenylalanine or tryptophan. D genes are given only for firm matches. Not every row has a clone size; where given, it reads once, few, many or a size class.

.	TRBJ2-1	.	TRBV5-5	CASPRRGQKTDNEQFF	TGTGCCAGCCCCCGACGAGGCCAGAAGACGGACAATGAGCAGTTCTTC
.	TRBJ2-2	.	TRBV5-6	CASSLYLTGRNTGELFF	TGTGCCAGCAGCTTGTACTTAACAGGCCGGAACACCGGGGAGCTGTTTTTT
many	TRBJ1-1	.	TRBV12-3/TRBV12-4	CASSLGVGFGEAFF	TGTGCCAGCAGTTTAGGCGTTGGGTTCGGTGAAGCTTTCTTT
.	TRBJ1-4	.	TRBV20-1	CGFGGILNEKLFF	TGCGGCTTCGGGGGCATCCTAAATGAAAAACTGTTTTTT
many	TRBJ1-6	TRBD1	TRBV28	CASSLPGTVYNSPLHF	TGTGCCAGCAGTTTGCCCGGGACAGTCTATAATTCACCCCTCCACTTT
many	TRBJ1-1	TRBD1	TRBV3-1	CASSASDRGARKAFF	TGTGCCAGCAGCGCATCAGACAGGGGGGCCCGAAAAGCTTTCTTT
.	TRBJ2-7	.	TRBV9	CASSLGRGGSDEQYF	TGTGCCAGCAGCCTTGGACGGGGTGGTAGCGACGAGCAGTACTTC
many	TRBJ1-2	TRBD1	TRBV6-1	CASSEAGDRVNGYTF	TGTGCCAGCAGTGAAGCGGGAGACAGGGTAAATGGCTACACCTTC
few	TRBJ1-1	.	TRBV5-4	CASSLDQGGVTEAFF	TGTGCCAGCAGCTTGGATCAGGGCGGGGTCACTGAAGCTTTCTTT
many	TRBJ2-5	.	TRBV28	CASSFQGMETQYF	TGTGCCAGCAGTTTCCAGGGGATGGAGACCCAGTACTTC
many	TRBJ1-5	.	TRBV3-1	CASSPRDGPQHF	TGTGCCAGCAGCCCGAGGGATGGGCCCCAGCATTTT
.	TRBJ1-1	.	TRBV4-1	CASSQEQGRAEAFF	TGCGCCAGCAGCCAGGAACAGGGAAGGGCTGAAGCTTTCTTT
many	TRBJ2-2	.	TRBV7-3	CASSLGLAHTGELFF	TGTGCCAGCAGCTTAGGGCTAGCTCACACCGGGGAGCTGTTTTTT
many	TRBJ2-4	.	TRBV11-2	CASSLERAPTSIQYF	TGTGCCAGCAGCTTAGAAAGGGCCCCTACCTCCATTCAGTACTTC
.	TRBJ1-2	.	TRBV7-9	CASSGQLGGGGYTF	TGTGCCAGCAGCGGACAGCTTGGGGGCGGTGGCTACACCTTC
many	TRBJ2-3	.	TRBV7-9	CASSLEVTRRGTQYF	TGTGCCAGCAGCTTAGAAGTGACCCGACGGGGTACGCAGTATTTT
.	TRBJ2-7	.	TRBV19	CASSATASYEQYF	TGTGCCAGTAGTGCGACAGCTTCCTACGAGCAGTACTTC
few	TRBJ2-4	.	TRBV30	CAWSLGGNIQYF	TGTGCCTGGAGTTTAGGGGGAAACATTCAGTACTTC
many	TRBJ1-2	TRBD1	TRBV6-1	CASTPTGTGGYTF	TGTGCCAGCACCCCGACAGGGACGGGGGGCTACACCTTC
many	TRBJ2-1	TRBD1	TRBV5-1	CASSRAQGRNEQFF	TGCGCCAGCAGTCGGGCACAGGGGCGCAATGAGCAGTTCTTC
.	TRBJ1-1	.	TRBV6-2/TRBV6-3	CASSKSMNTEAFF	TGTGCCAGCAGTAAGAGCATGAACACTGAAGCTTTCTTT
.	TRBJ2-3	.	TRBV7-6	CASSLVGRVSDTQYF	TGTGCCAGCAGCTTAGTAGGCAGGGTCTCGGATACGCAGTATTTT
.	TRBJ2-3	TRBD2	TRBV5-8	CASSLGLSSGAITDTQYF	TGTGCCAGCAGCTTGGGCCTTAGTAGCGGGGCTATCACAGATACGCAGTATTTT